The rows below give T cell receptor beta chains drawn from one sample of a study of T cell responses to AZD1222 COVID-19 vaccine. Some clones are missing from TCRdb's copy, which holds only in-frame ones; the method was immunoSEQ multiplex PCR. This sample has tens of thousands of clones; around 80% occur once, and the top ten carry 22%. Specimen: peripheral blood, collected on day 0 of AZD1222 vaccination. These receptors were obtained from an adult in good health. CDR3s include the opening cysteine and the closing phenylalanine or tryptophan. D genes are given only for firm matches. Expanded clones get a size class; other rows say once, few or many, or leave the size out.

clone size | J gene | D gene | V gene | CDR3 protein | CDR3 DNA
. | TRBJ1-1 | . | TRBV29-1 | CSVVPGTNTEAFF | TGCAGCGTTGTCCCCGGCACCAACACTGAAGCTTTCTTT
. | TRBJ1-2 | . | TRBV6-4 | CASSDSNTNYGYTF | TGTGCCAGCAGTGACTCGAACACAAACTATGGCTACACCTTC
. | TRBJ1-2 | . | TRBV5-1 | CASSPEVGPYYGYTF | TGCGCCAGCAGCCCGGAGGTGGGTCCCTACTATGGCTACACCTTC
once | TRBJ1-3 | . | TRBV5-1 | CASRAPSGNTIYF | TGCGCCAGCAGAGCGCCCTCTGGAAACACCATATATTTT
. | TRBJ2-4 | . | TRBV20-1 | CSAHKNIQYF | TGCAGTGCCCACAAAAACATTCAGTACTTC
. | TRBJ2-3 | . | TRBV7-2 | CASSLGYWNTDTQYF | TGTGCCAGCAGCTTAGGATATTGGAACACAGATACGCAGTATTTT
. | TRBJ2-2 | . | TRBV2 | CASSEEGQNLNTGELFF | TGTGCCAGCAGTGAGGAGGGACAAAATTTGAACACCGGGGAGCTGTTTTTT
. | TRBJ2-3 | . | TRBV21-1 | CASRTCRPDTQYF | TGTGCCAGCAGGACCTGTAGGCCAGATACGCAGTATTTT
. | TRBJ2-2 | . | TRBV10-1 | CASRRDTGELFF | TGCGCCAGCAGGAGAGATACCGGGGAGCTGTTTTTT
. | TRBJ2-7 | . | TRBV5-6 | CASSLRVGSYEQYF | TGTGCCAGCAGCTTGAGGGTGGGCTCCTACGAGCAGTACTTC
. | TRBJ2-1 | TRBD2 | TRBV5-1 | CASSLRLAGYNEQFF | TGCGCCAGCAGCTTGCGGCTAGCGGGGTACAATGAGCAGTTCTTC
. | TRBJ1-1 | . | TRBV6-5 | CASSYFQGGSEAFF | TGTGCCAGCAGTTACTTTCAGGGAGGGTCTGAAGCTTTCTTT
. | TRBJ2-7 | . | TRBV6-5 | CASTDLSYEQYF | TGTGCCAGCACGGATCTCTCCTACGAGCAGTACTTC
. | TRBJ2-3 | TRBD1 | TRBV5-1 | CSTGTGRTDTQYF | TGCTCGACCGGGACAGGCCGCACAGATACGCAGTATTTT
. | TRBJ1-3 | . | TRBV19 | CASSTGATGNTIYF | TGTGCCAGTAGTACGGGGGCGACTGGAAACACCATATATTTT
. | TRBJ2-5 | TRBD2 | TRBV11-2 | CASSSGREETQYF | TGTGCCAGCAGTAGCGGGAGGGAAGAGACCCAGTACTTC
. | TRBJ1-1 | . | TRBV7-2 | CASSRQSFEAFF | TGTGCCAGCAGCCGACAGTCCTTTGAAGCTTTCTTT
medium-sized | TRBJ1-6 | TRBD1 | TRBV27 | CASSLSGTGISPLHF | TGTGCCAGCAGTTTATCGGGGACAGGGATTTCACCCCTCCACTTT
. | TRBJ1-5 | TRBD1 | TRBV6-5 | CASKLTGDQPQHF | TGTGCCAGCAAATTGACAGGGGACCAGCCCCAGCATTTT
once | TRBJ2-1 | . | TRBV4-2 | CASSQDNRDNEQFF | TGTGCCAGCAGCCAAGATAACCGTGACAATGAGCAGTTCTTC
few | TRBJ2-7 | . | TRBV3-1/TRBV3-2 | CASSPAWDSSYEQYF | TGTGCCAGCAGCCCAGCCTGGGACTCCTCCTACGAGCAGTACTTC
. | TRBJ2-1 | TRBD1 | TRBV28 | CASSLEGQGVNEQFF | TGTGCCAGCAGTTTAGAGGGACAGGGGGTCAATGAGCAGTTCTTC
. | TRBJ2-1 | . | TRBV3-1/TRBV3-2 | CASSQAPGAYNEQFF | TGTGCCAGCAGCCAAGCCCCCGGAGCCTACAATGAGCAGTTCTTC
once | TRBJ2-7 | TRBD2 | TRBV7-9 | CASSLVTSGSGGEQYF | TGTGCCAGCAGCTTAGTGACTAGCGGGAGTGGTGGCGAGCAGTACTTC
. | TRBJ1-3 | . | TRBV9 | CASSANRGSGNTIYF | TGTGCCAGCAGCGCAAATAGGGGCTCTGGAAACACCATATATTTT
. | TRBJ1-5 | TRBD1 | TRBV5-5 | CASSVLPLQGIANQPQHF | TGTGCCAGCAGCGTGCTCCCCTTACAGGGGATCGCTAATCAGCCCCAGCATTTT
. | TRBJ2-3 | . | TRBV3-1/TRBV3-2 | CASSQVEGVLYF | TGTGCCAGCAGCCAAGTCGAGGGGGTCTTGTATTTT
once | TRBJ1-2 | TRBD1 | TRBV10-3 | CAISELGTGDLGHGYTF | TGTGCCATCAGTGAACTAGGGACAGGGGACCTCGGCCATGGCTACACCTTC
. | TRBJ2-7 | . | TRBV28 | CASSLSQGRDEQYF | TGTGCCAGCAGTTTATCACAGGGTCGCGACGAGCAGTACTTC
once | TRBJ1-3 | . | TRBV19 | CASSPRHQRGNTIYF | TGTGCCAGTAGTCCGAGACACCAGCGGGGAAACACCATATATTTT
. | TRBJ2-5 | . | TRBV30 | CAWSVQETQYF | TGTGCCTGGAGTGTGCAAGAGACCCAGTACTTC
. | TRBJ2-2 | . | TRBV11-3 | CASSLDQVGELFF | TGTGCCAGCAGCTTAGATCAAGTCGGGGAGCTGTTTTTT
. | TRBJ1-2 | . | TRBV7-9 | CASSLAGGRGYTF | TGTGCCAGCAGCTTAGCAGGGGGGAGAGGCTACACCTTC
. | TRBJ1-1 | . | TRBV12-3/TRBV12-4 | CASSISTEAFF | TGTGCCAGCAGCATCAGTACTGAAGCTTTCTTT
. | TRBJ1-2 | . | TRBV7-8 | CASSFGGNYGYTF | TGTGCCAGCAGCTTCGGAGGAAATTATGGCTACACCTTC
few | TRBJ2-2 | . | TRBV13 | CASSTMGPNTGELFF | TGTGCCAGCAGCACCATGGGCCCGAACACCGGGGAGCTGTTTTTT
. | TRBJ1-2 | . | TRBV4-2 | CASSQDPDGYTF | TGTGCCAGCAGCCAAGATCCCGATGGCTACACCTTC